This T cell receptor beta chain stems from a study of beta chain features in type 1 diabetes. At the level of the study: Cells sorted and examined across all samples totaled more than 90,000,000. Study conclusions and caveats: PCR might favor shorter templates, but any such skew would affect patients and controls equally. People with Type 1 diabetes carried modestly yet significantly shorter TCRB CDR3s in all four CD4+ subsets.

This CDR3 contains 15 residues. With V trimmed by 6 bases and J by 2 bases, 6 bases remained unmatched. Germline V CDR1 and CDR2: SEHNR, FQNEAQ (reference sequence). Sequencing targeted expressed TCRB transcripts, as all isolated RNA had been reverse transcribed. Data came from immunoSEQ multiplex PCR; TCRdb stores just in-frame clones and leaves some out. The sample carries 200,000 to 250,000 clones, 16% recorded once. In the case of this clone: Its specificity is not known.

Sequenced input: naive CD4+ T cells from blood. The TCR comes from a man in his thirties or forties with type 1 diabetes. J is TRBJ2-1 and V is TRBV7-9; TRBD2 matches at 8 bases. For the CDR3, the DNA is TGTGCCAGCAGACCGAGCGGGAGTCCCTACAATGAGCAGTTCTTC. It encodes CASRPSGSPYNEQFF.